These T cell receptor beta chains were read from a single sample in a study of Graves' ophthalmopathy and Graves' hyperthyroidism. TCRdb re-called the multiplex PCR reads through MiXCR, storing one row per CDR3 protein. The data show 150,000 to 200,000 distinct CDR3 sequences, roughly two fifths seen once. Sequencing used peripheral blood. These TCRs come from a man aged 30 to 45 with Graves' ophthalmopathy. CDR3s include the opening cysteine and the closing phenylalanine or tryptophan. Each record gives: D gene, J gene, V gene, clone size, CDR3 protein, CDR3 DNA. A D gene is named only where the DNA matches it firmly. The size field is filled for only some rows; it gives once, few, many or a size class.

D gene: NA; J gene: TRBJ1-5; V gene: TRBV6-2/TRBV6-3; clone size: many; CDR3 protein: CASSYGNSNQPQHF; CDR3 DNA: TGTGCCAGCAGTTACGGGAATAGCAATCAGCCCCAGCATTTT
D gene: TRBD2; J gene: TRBJ2-7; V gene: TRBV12-3/TRBV12-4; clone size: many; CDR3 protein: CASSPIGRGEQYF; CDR3 DNA: TGTGCCAGCAGTCCTATCGGGCGGGGGGAGCAGTACTTC
D gene: TRBD2; J gene: TRBJ2-7; V gene: TRBV19; clone size: NA; CDR3 protein: CASMKRGTYEQYF; CDR3 DNA: TGTGCCAGTATGAAGCGGGGCACCTACGAGCAGTACTTC
D gene: NA; J gene: TRBJ2-4; V gene: TRBV6-2/TRBV6-3; clone size: NA; CDR3 protein: CASSDLDEGNIQYF; CDR3 DNA: TGTGCCAGCAGTGACCTAGATGAGGGAAACATTCAGTACTTC
D gene: NA; J gene: TRBJ2-4; V gene: TRBV7-2; clone size: NA; CDR3 protein: CASSPHSLAKNIQYF; CDR3 DNA: TGTGCCAGCAGCCCCCACAGCCTAGCCAAAAACATTCAGTACTTC
D gene: NA; J gene: TRBJ1-5; V gene: TRBV11-2; clone size: many; CDR3 protein: CASSLQARENNQPQHF; CDR3 DNA: TGTGCCAGCAGCTTACAGGCTCGGGAAAACAATCAGCCCCAGCATTTT
D gene: NA; J gene: TRBJ1-2; V gene: TRBV12-3/TRBV12-4; clone size: few; CDR3 protein: CASSFKGFSYGYTF; CDR3 DNA: TGTGCCAGCAGTTTTAAGGGGTTCTCCTATGGCTACACCTTC
D gene: NA; J gene: TRBJ1-5; V gene: TRBV27; clone size: once; CDR3 protein: CASSLASGYQPQHF; CDR3 DNA: TGTGCCAGCAGTTTAGCTTCTGGATATCAGCCCCAGCATTTT
D gene: NA; J gene: TRBJ1-5; V gene: TRBV20-1; clone size: NA; CDR3 protein: CSAGRKGNQPQHF; CDR3 DNA: TGCAGTGCGGGGAGGAAGGGGAATCAGCCCCAGCATTTT
D gene: NA; J gene: TRBJ1-6; V gene: TRBV12-3/TRBV12-4; clone size: NA; CDR3 protein: CASSLSSYNSPLHF; CDR3 DNA: TGTGCCAGCAGTTTGAGCTCCTATAATTCACCCCTCCACTTT
D gene: TRBD1; J gene: TRBJ1-2; V gene: TRBV24-1; clone size: NA; CDR3 protein: CATSDSSSAKQGNYGYTF; CDR3 DNA: TGTGCCACCAGTGATTCCTCGTCGGCCAAACAGGGGAACTATGGCTACACCTTC
D gene: NA; J gene: TRBJ1-6; V gene: TRBV27; clone size: many; CDR3 protein: CASSSSGWPYNSPLHF; CDR3 DNA: TGTGCCAGCAGTTCATCGGGTTGGCCTTATAATTCACCCCTCCACTTT
D gene: NA; J gene: TRBJ1-6; V gene: TRBV11-3; clone size: many; CDR3 protein: CASSLLGKYNSPLHF; CDR3 DNA: TGTGCCAGCAGCTTACTTGGAAAATATAATTCACCCCTCCACTTT
D gene: TRBD1; J gene: TRBJ1-5; V gene: TRBV12-3/TRBV12-4; clone size: NA; CDR3 protein: CASSLGQGLPFSNQPQHF; CDR3 DNA: TGTGCCAGCAGTCTAGGACAGGGACTACCTTTTAGCAATCAGCCCCAGCATTTT
D gene: NA; J gene: TRBJ2-7; V gene: TRBV6-1; clone size: many; CDR3 protein: CASSEAWSYEQYF; CDR3 DNA: TGTGCCAGCAGTGAGGCGTGGTCCTACGAGCAGTACTTC
D gene: TRBD2; J gene: TRBJ2-5; V gene: TRBV6-5; clone size: NA; CDR3 protein: CASSFPSGRPGGETQYF; CDR3 DNA: TGTGCCAGCAGTTTTCCCTCGGGACGGCCGGGAGGGGAGACCCAGTACTTC
D gene: TRBD2; J gene: TRBJ2-2; V gene: TRBV30; clone size: NA; CDR3 protein: CAWNLAGGDTGELFF; CDR3 DNA: TGTGCCTGGAACCTAGCGGGAGGGGACACCGGGGAGCTGTTTTTT
D gene: NA; J gene: TRBJ1-2; V gene: TRBV6-1; clone size: NA; CDR3 protein: CASKQGNYGYTF; CDR3 DNA: TGTGCCAGCAAACAGGGAAACTATGGCTACACCTTC
D gene: NA; J gene: TRBJ1-1; V gene: TRBV12-3/TRBV12-4; clone size: NA; CDR3 protein: CASSLAGRIAEAFF; CDR3 DNA: TGTGCCAGCAGTTTGGCAGGGCGAATCGCTGAAGCTTTCTTT
D gene: TRBD2; J gene: TRBJ2-5; V gene: TRBV24-1; clone size: many; CDR3 protein: CATSDTGLAGVETQYF; CDR3 DNA: TGTGCCACCAGTGACACAGGACTAGCGGGAGTAGAGACCCAGTACTTC
D gene: NA; J gene: TRBJ1-3; V gene: TRBV15; clone size: many; CDR3 protein: CATSRRPVGPNTIYF; CDR3 DNA: TGTGCCACCAGCAGAAGGCCAGTGGGGCCAAACACCATATATTTT
D gene: TRBD2; J gene: TRBJ2-7; V gene: TRBV6-5; clone size: many; CDR3 protein: CASRLAGVLEEQYF; CDR3 DNA: TGTGCCAGCAGGCTAGCGGGGGTCCTGGAGGAGCAGTACTTC
D gene: NA; J gene: TRBJ1-6; V gene: TRBV6-5; clone size: many; CDR3 protein: CASRGSDSYNSPLHF; CDR3 DNA: TGTGCCAGCAGGGGATCGGACAGCTATAATTCACCCCTCCACTTT
D gene: NA; J gene: TRBJ1-1; V gene: TRBV6-5; clone size: NA; CDR3 protein: CASSYGFFREAFF; CDR3 DNA: TGTGCCAGCAGTTACGGGTTTTTTAGGGAAGCTTTCTTT
D gene: TRBD2; J gene: TRBJ2-5; V gene: TRBV3-1; clone size: many; CDR3 protein: CASSGRTSDQYF; CDR3 DNA: TGTGCCAGCAGCGGACGGACTAGCGACCAGTACTTC
D gene: NA; J gene: TRBJ2-5; V gene: TRBV12-3/TRBV12-4; clone size: many; CDR3 protein: CASSWPGWFVAVETQYF; CDR3 DNA: TGTGCCAGCAGTTGGCCGGGGTGGTTTGTGGCAGTTGAAACCCAGTACTTC
D gene: TRBD2; J gene: TRBJ2-7; V gene: TRBV30; clone size: many; CDR3 protein: CAGQSQPGSGRGVEQYF; CDR3 DNA: TGTGCCGGACAAAGTCAACCGGGTAGCGGGAGAGGTGTTGAGCAGTACTTC
D gene: TRBD1; J gene: TRBJ1-2; V gene: TRBV19; clone size: NA; CDR3 protein: CASSWLPRTGGDSGGYTF; CDR3 DNA: TGTGCCAGTAGTTGGCTTCCCAGGACAGGGGGCGACAGTGGAGGCTACACCTTC
D gene: NA; J gene: TRBJ2-1; V gene: TRBV11-3; clone size: many; CDR3 protein: CASSYTQNNEQFF; CDR3 DNA: TGTGCCAGCAGCTACACGCAGAACAATGAGCAGTTCTTC
D gene: NA; J gene: TRBJ1-3; V gene: TRBV12-3/TRBV12-4; clone size: few; CDR3 protein: CASSLGRQASGNTIYF; CDR3 DNA: TGTGCCAGCAGTTTGGGTCGACAGGCCTCTGGAAACACCATATATTTT
D gene: NA; J gene: TRBJ2-5; V gene: TRBV7-6; clone size: NA; CDR3 protein: CASSNPGQSETQYF; CDR3 DNA: TGTGCCAGCAGCAACCCCGGACAGTCGGAGACCCAGTACTTC
D gene: NA; J gene: TRBJ2-7; V gene: TRBV27; clone size: many; CDR3 protein: CASSLGRPALGYEQYF; CDR3 DNA: TGTGCCAGCAGTTTAGGTAGGCCGGCGTTGGGGTACGAGCAGTACTTC
D gene: NA; J gene: TRBJ1-1; V gene: TRBV29-1; clone size: NA; CDR3 protein: CSVGDPRHRESEAFF; CDR3 DNA: TGCAGCGTTGGAGATCCCAGACATCGCGAAAGCGAAGCTTTCTTT
D gene: NA; J gene: TRBJ2-4; V gene: TRBV11-2; clone size: few; CDR3 protein: CASSLVGGAKNIQYF; CDR3 DNA: TGTGCCAGCAGTTTGGTTGGGGGCGCCAAAAACATTCAGTACTTC
D gene: TRBD1; J gene: TRBJ2-7; V gene: TRBV6-2/TRBV6-3; clone size: many; CDR3 protein: CASSSVRGNDEQYF; CDR3 DNA: TGTGCCAGCAGTTCGGTCAGGGGGAACGACGAGCAGTACTTC
D gene: NA; J gene: TRBJ1-2; V gene: TRBV6-1; clone size: few; CDR3 protein: CASSSNLLPGGYTF; CDR3 DNA: TGTGCCAGCAGCTCTAACTTATTGCCGGGTGGCTACACCTTC
D gene: TRBD2; J gene: TRBJ2-7; V gene: TRBV28; clone size: many; CDR3 protein: CASSLLAGVSYEQYF; CDR3 DNA: TGTGCCAGCAGCTTACTAGCGGGAGTGAGCTACGAGCAGTACTTC
D gene: NA; J gene: TRBJ1-1; V gene: TRBV12-3/TRBV12-4; clone size: NA; CDR3 protein: CASSLQMMNTEAFF; CDR3 DNA: TGTGCCAGCAGTCTACAAATGATGAACACTGAAGCTTTCTTT
D gene: TRBD1; J gene: TRBJ1-1; V gene: TRBV6-1; clone size: NA; CDR3 protein: CASKTGTTEAFF; CDR3 DNA: TGTGCCAGCAAGACAGGGACCACTGAAGCTTTCTTT
D gene: TRBD1; J gene: TRBJ2-7; V gene: TRBV25-1; clone size: once; CDR3 protein: CASSEEGALSYEQYF; CDR3 DNA: TGTGCCAGCAGTGAAGAGGGGGCTCTATCCTACGAGCAGTACTTC
D gene: TRBD2; J gene: TRBJ2-5; V gene: TRBV6-2/TRBV6-3; clone size: once; CDR3 protein: CASRAAGGGETQYF; CDR3 DNA: TGTGCCAGCAGAGCAGCGGGAGGTGGAGAGACCCAGTACTTC
D gene: TRBD2; J gene: TRBJ2-7; V gene: TRBV11-2; clone size: NA; CDR3 protein: CASSGTSGGFYEQYF; CDR3 DNA: TGTGCCAGCAGCGGGACTAGCGGGGGTTTCTACGAGCAGTACTTC
D gene: TRBD2; J gene: TRBJ2-5; V gene: TRBV4-1; clone size: many; CDR3 protein: CASSQDASSGTLTETQYF; CDR3 DNA: TGCGCCAGCAGCCAAGATGCGTCTAGCGGGACCTTAACGGAGACCCAGTACTTC
D gene: TRBD2; J gene: TRBJ2-2; V gene: TRBV11-2; clone size: many; CDR3 protein: CASSPPSGRRPRGTGELFF; CDR3 DNA: TGTGCCAGCAGCCCCCCGAGCGGGAGACGCCCGCGGGGCACCGGGGAGCTGTTTTTT
D gene: NA; J gene: TRBJ2-6; V gene: TRBV6-1; clone size: NA; CDR3 protein: CASSEVSHSGANVLTF; CDR3 DNA: TGTGCCAGCAGTGAAGTATCGCACTCTGGGGCCAACGTCCTGACTTTC
D gene: NA; J gene: TRBJ1-3; V gene: TRBV6-1; clone size: NA; CDR3 protein: CASRFPGGNTIYF; CDR3 DNA: TGTGCCAGCAGATTTCCGGGGGGAAACACCATATATTTT
D gene: NA; J gene: TRBJ1-5; V gene: TRBV28; clone size: many; CDR3 protein: CASSFPQIGRNQPQHF; CDR3 DNA: TGTGCCAGCAGCTTTCCCCAGATAGGGCGCAATCAGCCCCAGCATTTT
D gene: NA; J gene: TRBJ1-1; V gene: TRBV12-3/TRBV12-4; clone size: once; CDR3 protein: CASSLAQVGDTEAFF; CDR3 DNA: TGTGCCAGCAGTTTAGCCCAGGTGGGGGACACTGAAGCTTTCTTT
D gene: NA; J gene: TRBJ2-5; V gene: TRBV7-8; clone size: NA; CDR3 protein: CASSLTTGGRETQYF; CDR3 DNA: TGTGCCAGCAGCTTAACTACAGGTGGTCGAGAGACCCAGTACTTC
D gene: TRBD1; J gene: TRBJ1-2; V gene: TRBV20-1; clone size: once; CDR3 protein: CSAPFGTASYGYTF; CDR3 DNA: TGCAGTGCTCCCTTTGGGACAGCCAGCTATGGCTACACCTTC
D gene: NA; J gene: TRBJ1-2; V gene: TRBV10-3; clone size: NA; CDR3 protein: CAISESNLSRDSPYGYTF; CDR3 DNA: TGTGCCATCAGTGAGTCGAATTTATCCCGAGACAGTCCCTATGGCTACACCTTC
D gene: NA; J gene: TRBJ1-5; V gene: TRBV18; clone size: many; CDR3 protein: CASSLGSGNSNQPQHF; CDR3 DNA: TGTGCCAGCTCACTAGGTTCAGGGAATAGCAATCAGCCCCAGCATTTT
D gene: NA; J gene: TRBJ1-6; V gene: TRBV7-2; clone size: many; CDR3 protein: CASSLGAKTNSPLHF; CDR3 DNA: TGTGCCAGCAGCTTAGGTGCCAAAACTAATTCACCCCTCCACTTT